This paragraph covers one T cell receptor beta chain sequence. Its antigen is unknown. The sample originates from a study of PD-1 blockade in classical Hodgkin lymphoma. General study findings and limits: Reported baseline diversity: healthy donors highest, relapsed/refractory patients lowest. Before treatment, complete responders showed about the same diversity as newly diagnosed patients.

Time point meaning: cycle 4 day 1 (C4D1), after about 6 weeks of nivolumab. Relapses following autologous stem cell transplantation were seen in all patients, with brentuximab vedotin exposure varying. Libraries were prepared by immunoSEQ multiplex PCR; TCRdb keeps only in-frame clonotypes and omits some of them. The data hold tens of thousands of clones, with 83% observed a single time. Germline CDR1 reads MGHDK; CDR2 reads SYGVNS. The CDR3 runs 13 residues. The germline V and J ends were trimmed by 6 bases and 5 bases, with 13 bases remaining between them. The source of this sequence is a human donor with classical Hodgkin lymphoma. The chain joins TRBV25-1 to TRBJ2-5; the D is unclear. The sequencing here drew on peripheral blood mononuclear cells (PBMCs), taken before the fourth cycle of nivolumab. CDR3 nucleotides: TGTGCCAGCAGCTTAGAGGCTGTGGAGACCCAGTACTTC. It specifies CASSLEAVETQYF.